The 7 T cell receptor beta chains below all came from one sample that was sequenced in a study of T-cell reconstitution after alpha-beta-depleted transplantation in children. Preparation of the TCRbeta library involved a method that used unique molecular identifiers. TCRdb called the PCR reads again in MiXCR, with one record for every CDR3 protein. Among 450,000 to 550,000 distinct CDR3 sequences listed, about an eighth were seen once. The specimen was PBMCs, mostly from graft donor cells, collected 180 days after TCRalphabeta/CD19-depleted stem cell transplant. Receptor source: a female patient aged 2-10 years who had a stem cell transplant for aplastic anemia, so the T cells may come from the graft donor.

A few counts support this clonotype. V and J are TRBV15 and TRBJ1-4; 7 nucleotides align to TRBD1. CDR3 length: 19 residues. The germline V gene encodes CDR1 LNHNV and CDR2 YYDKDF (reference sequence). Unmatched junction bases numbered 14, after V lost 4 bases and J lost 0 bases. For the CDR3, the DNA is TGTGCCACCAGCAAAATGCCGGGACAGCTTTTAGCAACTAATGAAAAACTGTTTTTT. This translates into CATSKMPGQLLATNEKLFF.

This clonotype was seen repeatedly, ten times or more. The V call is TRBV5-1, the J call TRBJ2-1; D remains ambiguous. Germline V gene lookup returns CDR1 SGHRS and CDR2 YFSETQ. The CDR3 covers 18 residues. V was clipped by 4 bases and J by 0 bases, with 20 bases between them. The CDR3 sequence is CASSITTYVTSSYNEQFF. The CDR3, as DNA: TGCGCCAGCAGCATCACGACTTACGTAACCAGCTCCTACAATGAGCAGTTCTTC.

This chain connects TRBV7-2 to TRBJ2-1; 13 positions match TRBD2. The V gene's germline CDR1 is SGHTA and CDR2 FQGNSA. The CDR3 is 17 amino acids. V trimming: 5 bases; J trimming: 10 bases; junction bases outside the gene matches: 14. Here the CDR3 DNA reads TGTGCCAGCAGCCCCCTCTCCTGGACTAGCGGGAGATGGGAGCAGTTCTTC. Its translation: CASSPLSWTSGRWEQFF. The complete variable domain, with remaining parts taken from reference TRBV7-2 and TRBJ2-1, reads GAGVSQSPSNKVTEKGKDVELRCDPISGHTALYWYRQSLGQGLEFLIYFQGNSAPDKSGLPSDRFSAERTGGSVSTLTIQRTQQEDSAVYLCASSPLSWTSGRWEQFFGPGTRLTVL.

The chain links TRBV20-1 to TRBJ2-3; 12 bases fit TRBD2. CDR1 and CDR2 (germline): DFQATT, SNEGSKA (reference sequence). V dropped 6 bases and J dropped 5; count of bases not matched to a gene: 15. The CDR3 contains 17 residues. The CDR3 sequence: CSAPRLAGAQGRDTQYF. The CDR3 DNA follows: TGCAGTGCCCCGAGACTAGCGGGGGCCCAGGGTAGAGATACGCAGTATTTT.

The V call is TRBV7-8, the J call TRBJ2-7, with TRBD1 matching 9 bases. There are 16 residues in the CDR3. Germline-derived CDR1 and CDR2 are SGHVS and FQNEAQ. Unmatched junction bases numbered 4, after V lost 1 base and J lost 0 bases. The CDR3 spells CASSLGDRGGSYEQYF. CDR3 DNA: TGTGCCAGCAGCTTAGGTGACAGGGGGGGCTCCTACGAGCAGTACTTC.

The chain recombines TRBV27 with TRBJ2-7; 8 nucleotides line up with TRBD1. CDR3 length: 13 residues. CDR1 and CDR2 from the germline V gene are MNHEY and SMNVEV (reference sequence). The V and J ends lost 6 bases and 4 bases, in that order; junction bases with no gene match: 5. DNA of the CDR3: TGTGCCAGCAGCTTCAGGGGGCGGTACGAGCAGTACTTC. Protein product: CASSFRGRYEQYF.

V is TRBV4-2 and J is TRBJ2-7, with 8 nucleotides matching TRBD2. The CDR3 runs to 17 residues. The V segment lost 4 bases and the J segment 1 base; nucleotides outside the gene matches: 12. Germline V gene sequence: CDR1 LGHNA, CDR2 YNFKEQ. The CDR3 protein is CASSRSKAGVGSYEQYV. As DNA, the CDR3 is TGTGCCAGCAGCCGCTCCAAAGCGGGAGTTGGGTCCTACGAGCAGTACGTC.